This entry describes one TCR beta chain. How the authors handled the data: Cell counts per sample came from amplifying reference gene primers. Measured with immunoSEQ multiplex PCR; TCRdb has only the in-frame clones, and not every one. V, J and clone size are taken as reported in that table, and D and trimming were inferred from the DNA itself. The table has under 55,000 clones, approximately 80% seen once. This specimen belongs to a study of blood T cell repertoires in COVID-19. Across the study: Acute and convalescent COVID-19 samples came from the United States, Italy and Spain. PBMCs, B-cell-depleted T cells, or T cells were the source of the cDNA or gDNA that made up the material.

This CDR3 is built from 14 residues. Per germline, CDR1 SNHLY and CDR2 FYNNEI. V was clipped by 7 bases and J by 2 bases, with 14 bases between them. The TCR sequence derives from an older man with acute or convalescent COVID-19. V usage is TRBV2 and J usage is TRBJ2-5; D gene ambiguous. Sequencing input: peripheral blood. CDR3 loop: CASIFSVEQETQYF. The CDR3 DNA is TGTGCCAGCATTTTCAGCGTAGAACAAGAGACCCAGTACTTC.